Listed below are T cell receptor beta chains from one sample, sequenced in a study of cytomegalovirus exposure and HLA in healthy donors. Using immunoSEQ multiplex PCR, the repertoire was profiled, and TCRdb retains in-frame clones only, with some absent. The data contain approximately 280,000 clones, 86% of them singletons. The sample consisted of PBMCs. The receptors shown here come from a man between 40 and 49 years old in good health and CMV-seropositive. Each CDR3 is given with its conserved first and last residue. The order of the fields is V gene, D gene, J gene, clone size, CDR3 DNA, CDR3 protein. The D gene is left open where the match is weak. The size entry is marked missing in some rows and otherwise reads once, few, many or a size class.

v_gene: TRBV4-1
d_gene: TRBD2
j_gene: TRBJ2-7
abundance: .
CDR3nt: TGCGCCAGCAGCCAAGGATTGGGACTAGTCTACGAGCAGTACTTC
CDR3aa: CASSQGLGLVYEQYF

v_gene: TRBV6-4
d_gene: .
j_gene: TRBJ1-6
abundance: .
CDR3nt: TGTGCCAGCAGTCTCGGTACCACTTCACCCCTCCACTTT
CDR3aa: CASSLGTTSPLHF

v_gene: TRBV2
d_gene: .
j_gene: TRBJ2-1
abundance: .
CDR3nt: TGTGCCAGCAGTGGACGGGCAGCGGGCAATGAGCAGTTCTTC
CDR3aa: CASSGRAAGNEQFF

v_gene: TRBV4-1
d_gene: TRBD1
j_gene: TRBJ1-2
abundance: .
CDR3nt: TGCGCCAGCAGCCCTGGGACAGGGAGCAGTGGGGGCTACACCTTC
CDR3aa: CASSPGTGSSGGYTF

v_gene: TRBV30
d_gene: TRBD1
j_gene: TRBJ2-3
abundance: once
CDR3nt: TGTGCCTGGAGAGGGGGCAAACGGACCTATTTT
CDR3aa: CAWRGGKRTYF

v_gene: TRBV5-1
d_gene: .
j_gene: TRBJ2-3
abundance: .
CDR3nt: TGCGCCAGCAGCTTGGGCCCCGCAGGGAGCACAGATACGCAGTATTTT
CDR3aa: CASSLGPAGSTDTQYF

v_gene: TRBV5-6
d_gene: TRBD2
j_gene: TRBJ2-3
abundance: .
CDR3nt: TGTGCCAGCAGCTCCGGACTAGCGGGATTTGCGGATACGCAGTATTTT
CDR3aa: CASSSGLAGFADTQYF

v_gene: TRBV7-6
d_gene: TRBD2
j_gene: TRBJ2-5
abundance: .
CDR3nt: TGTGCCAGCAGCCCCCGGACTAGCGGGAGTAGTGAGACCCAGTACTTC
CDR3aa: CASSPRTSGSSETQYF

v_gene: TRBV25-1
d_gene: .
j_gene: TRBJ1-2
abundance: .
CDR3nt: TGTGCCAGCAGTGAATATAGAGGACTTGGTGGCTATGGCTACACCTTC
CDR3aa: CASSEYRGLGGYGYTF

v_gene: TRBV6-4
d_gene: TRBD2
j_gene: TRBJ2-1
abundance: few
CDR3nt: TGTGCCAGCAGTGGGACTAGCGGCTCCTACAATGAGCAGTTCTTC
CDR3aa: CASSGTSGSYNEQFF

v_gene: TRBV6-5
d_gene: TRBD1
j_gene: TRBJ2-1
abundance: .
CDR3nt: TGTGCCAGCAGTTACCCCGGGACAGGGGGCAATGAGCAGTTCTTC
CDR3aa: CASSYPGTGGNEQFF

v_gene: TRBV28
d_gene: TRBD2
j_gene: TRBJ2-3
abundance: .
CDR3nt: TGTGCCAGCAGTTTCCCCGTTCTAGCGGGAGAGCCAGATACGCAGTATTTT
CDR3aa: CASSFPVLAGEPDTQYF

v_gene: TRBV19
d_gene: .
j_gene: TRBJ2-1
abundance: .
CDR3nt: TGTGCCAGTAGTATATCGTCGGACATCCTTTACAATGAGCAGTTCTTC
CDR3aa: CASSISSDILYNEQFF

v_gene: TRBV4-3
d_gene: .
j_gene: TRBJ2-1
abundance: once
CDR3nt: TGCGCCAGCAGCCAAGAGCGGGCCTCCTACAATGAGCAGTTCTTC
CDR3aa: CASSQERASYNEQFF

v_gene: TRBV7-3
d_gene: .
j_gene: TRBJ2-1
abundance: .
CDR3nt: TGTGCCAGCAGCTCGAGAGTAGCCAGCTCCTACAATGAGCAGTTCTTC
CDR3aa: CASSSRVASSYNEQFF

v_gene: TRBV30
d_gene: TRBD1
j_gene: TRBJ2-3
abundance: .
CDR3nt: TGTGCCTGGAGTGTAGGGACAGGGGGGACAGATACGCAGTATTTT
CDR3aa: CAWSVGTGGTDTQYF

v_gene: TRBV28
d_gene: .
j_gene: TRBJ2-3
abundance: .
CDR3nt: TGTGCCAGCAGACCGACGGGGGGCCAAGATACGCAGTATTTT
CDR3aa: CASRPTGGQDTQYF

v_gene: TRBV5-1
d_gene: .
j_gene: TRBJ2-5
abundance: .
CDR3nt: TGCGCCAGCAGCTTGGCTGCTCTAGTTATTAATGCAGAGACCCAGTACTTC
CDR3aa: CASSLAALVINAETQYF

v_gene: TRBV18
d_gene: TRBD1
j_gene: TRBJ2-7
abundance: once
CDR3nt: TGTGCCAGCTCAGGACAGGGAAGTGCGTACTTC
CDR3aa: CASSGQGSAYF

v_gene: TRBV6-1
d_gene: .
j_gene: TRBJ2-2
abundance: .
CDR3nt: TGTGCCAGCAGTGCCCTGAGAGGGAGAGGAACCGGGGAGCTGTTTTTT
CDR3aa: CASSALRGRGTGELFF

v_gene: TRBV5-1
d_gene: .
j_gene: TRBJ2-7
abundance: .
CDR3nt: TGCGCCAGCAGCTTGCAGGTTAGCTCCTACGAGCAGTACTTC
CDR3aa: CASSLQVSSYEQYF

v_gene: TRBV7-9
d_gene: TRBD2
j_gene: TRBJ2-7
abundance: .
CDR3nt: TGTGCCAGCAGCTTAAGTAGCGGGGGGACCTACGAGCAGTACTTC
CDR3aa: CASSLSSGGTYEQYF

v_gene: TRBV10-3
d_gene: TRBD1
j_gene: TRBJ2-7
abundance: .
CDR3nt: TGTGCCACCCAGGACAGGGCGGGAACCTACGAGCAGTACTTC
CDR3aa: CATQDRAGTYEQYF

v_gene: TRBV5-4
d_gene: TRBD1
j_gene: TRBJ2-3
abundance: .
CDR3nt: TGTGCCAGCCGCCAGGGGGGCACAGATACGCAGTATTTT
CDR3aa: CASRQGGTDTQYF

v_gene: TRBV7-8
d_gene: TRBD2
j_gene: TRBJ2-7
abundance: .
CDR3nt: TGTGCCAGCAGCCCGCGGACTAGCGGAACCTACGAGCAGTACTTC
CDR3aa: CASSPRTSGTYEQYF

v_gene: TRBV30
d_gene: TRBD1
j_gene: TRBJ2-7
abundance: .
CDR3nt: TGTGCCTGTCGACAGGGGGCGTCCTACGAGCAGTACTTC
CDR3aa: CACRQGASYEQYF

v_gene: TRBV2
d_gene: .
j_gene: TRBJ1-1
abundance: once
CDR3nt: TGTGCCAGCAGTAGGACTTGGGTCGACACTGAAGCTTTCTTT
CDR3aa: CASSRTWVDTEAFF

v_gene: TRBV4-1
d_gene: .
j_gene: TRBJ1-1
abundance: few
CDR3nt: TGCGCCAGCAGCCAACAGGGTGGTCGCACTGAAGCTTTCTTT
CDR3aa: CASSQQGGRTEAFF

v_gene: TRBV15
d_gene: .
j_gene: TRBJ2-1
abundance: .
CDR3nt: TGTGCCACCAGCAGAGAGACAGGCTCCTACAATGAGCAGTTCTTC
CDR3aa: CATSRETGSYNEQFF

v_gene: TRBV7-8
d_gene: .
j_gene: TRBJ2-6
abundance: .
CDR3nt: TGTGCCAGCAGCCGCGGTAACTCTGGGGCCAACGTCCTGACTTTC
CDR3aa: CASSRGNSGANVLTF

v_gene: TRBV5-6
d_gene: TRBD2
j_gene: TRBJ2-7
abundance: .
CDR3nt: TGTGCCAGCAGCGATAGACCTAGCGGGCGAAACTACGAGCAGTACTTC
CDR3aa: CASSDRPSGRNYEQYF